A single sample is the source of the 14 T cell receptor beta chains below, sequenced in a study of T cell responses to AZD1222 COVID-19 vaccine. Sequenced by immunoSEQ multiplex PCR; TCRdb stores in-frame clones only, minus some. The table has approximately 150,000 clones, roughly 92% seen once; the top ten hold about 2.5%. Sample: peripheral blood, taken on day 0 of AZD1222 vaccination. The receptors were gathered from an adult in good health.

This chain joins TRBV7-3 and TRBJ2-6; 10 nucleotides match TRBD1. The J segment lost 2 bases and the V segment lost 2 bases, leaving 3 bases of the junction unmatched. The CDR3 length is 17 residues. Germline-derived CDR1 and CDR2 are SGHTA and FQGTGA. CDR3 protein: CASSLSGTGAGANVLTF. DNA for the CDR3: TGTGCCAGCAGCTTATCCGGGACAGGGGCTGGGGCCAACGTCCTGACTTTC.

The CDR3 region has the DNA TGTGCCAGCAGCCCGACAGAGCAGAGCTACGAGCAGTACTTC. It is translated as CASSPTEQSYEQYF. The chain recombines TRBV7-9 with TRBJ2-7; D might be TRBD1 (5 bases). The CDR3 length is 14 residues. V lost 5 bases and J 3 bases, leaving 14 bases between the germline ends. Germline V CDR1 and CDR2: SEHNR, FQNEAQ (reference sequence).

The table lists this clone with a count of one. The J gene is TRBJ1-5, the V gene TRBV6-2 or TRBV6-3; no clear D gene. The V end was cut by 0 bases, the J end by 1 base, with 10 bases between. The CDR3 is 16 amino acids. Germline CDR1 reads MNHEY; CDR2 reads SVGEGT. The DNA for the CDR3 is TGTGCCAGCAGTTACTCGAGAGGGTCCAGCAATCAGCCCCAGCATTTT. This gives the protein CASSYSRGSSNQPQHF.

The genes are TRBV30 and TRBJ1-4; D is undetermined. With 2 bases removed from V and 4 bases from J, the gap between germline ends came to 8 bases. This CDR3 is built from 13 residues. Germline values: CDR1 GTSNPN, CDR2 SVGIG (reference sequence). CDR3 nucleotide sequence: TGTGCCTGGAGTCTGCTACTTAATGAAAAACTGTTTTTT. Its protein product is CAWSLLLNEKLFF.

The V and J genes are TRBV7-3 and TRBJ2-1, with 13 bases fitting TRBD2. This CDR3 contains 17 residues. The junction had 8 bases not matched to a gene; V was cut back by 4 bases and J by 5 bases. The germline CDR1 and CDR2 sequences are SGHTA and FQGTGA. This CDR3 reads CASSSPGLAGPNNEQFF. Written as DNA, the CDR3 is TGTGCCAGCAGCTCACCGGGACTAGCGGGGCCTAACAATGAGCAGTTCTTC.

V and J are TRBV5-4 and TRBJ1-2, with D possibly matching TRBD1 (5 bases). CDR1 is SGHNT, CDR2 YYREEE, per germline (reference sequence). The ends were cut back, 2 bases at V and 7 bases at J, with 15 bases in the middle. The CDR3 is 14 amino acids. In nucleotides, the CDR3 is TGTGCCAGCAGCTTTGGGACTCCCGACTCTGGCTACACCTTC. This gives the protein CASSFGTPDSGYTF.

This clone was found once. This chain joins TRBV6-2 or TRBV6-3 and TRBJ1-2; TRBD1 matches at 8 bases. With 6 bases clipped from V and 8 bases from J, the junction kept 8 bases outside the gene matches. CDR3 length: 13 amino acids. The germline gives CDR1 MNHEY, CDR2 SVGEGT. The CDR3: CASSLDRDSGYTF. In DNA form, the CDR3 reads TGTGCCAGCAGCCTGGACAGGGACTCCGGCTACACCTTC.

V usage is TRBV7-9 and J usage is TRBJ2-4; a possible D gene is TRBD1 (6 bases). Germline-derived CDR1 and CDR2 are SEHNR and FQNEAQ (reference sequence). The CDR3 sequence is 17 residues long. The V end lost 0 bases, the J end lost 1 base, and 13 bases lay between the germline ends. As DNA, the CDR3 is TGTGCCAGCAGCTTAGCCCGGGCAGGGGAGGCCAAAAACATTCAGTACTTC. It yields the protein CASSLARAGEAKNIQYF.

This clone was picked up one time. The chain has TRBV5-5 and TRBJ1-6; 9 bases fit TRBD1. V lost 2 bases and J lost 9; bases outside the gene matches: 6. Per germline, CDR1 SGHKS and CDR2 YYEKEE (reference sequence). This CDR3 contains 15 residues. CDR3: CASSFTGGWGSPLHF. CDR3 nucleotides: TGTGCCAGCAGCTTCACAGGGGGCTGGGGTTCACCCCTCCACTTT.

This CDR3 is CASSFGYNSPLHF. The CDR3 DNA sequence: TGTGCCAGCAGCTTTGGGTATAATTCACCCCTCCACTTT. V usage is TRBV7-2 and J usage is TRBJ1-6; D gene ambiguous. CDR3 length: 13 amino acids. V lost 3 bases, J lost 4 bases, and 4 bases lay in between. Germline V gene lookup returns CDR1 SGHTA and CDR2 FQGNSA.

The CDR3 loop reads CASSPMTGSRETQYF. In nucleotides, the CDR3 is TGTGCCAGCTCACCTATGACAGGGAGCAGGGAGACCCAGTACTTC. J is TRBJ2-5 and V is TRBV18; 7 bases map to TRBD1. The germline gives CDR1 KGHSH, CDR2 LQKENI. The CDR3 is 15 residues long. V shed 3 bases, J shed 5 bases, and the junction held 9 bases outside the gene matches.

CDR3 bases: TGTGCCATCAGATCCGGGACTAGCGCCGGCTCCTACGAGCAGTACTTC. This gives the protein CAIRSGTSAGSYEQYF. The V gene is TRBV10-3, the J gene TRBJ2-7, with TRBD2 identical over 10 bases. CDR3 size: 16 residues. Per germline, CDR1 ENHRY and CDR2 SYGVKD. Trimming at V came to 6 bases and at J to 0 bases, leaving 8 bases not matched to a gene.

In the case of this clone: The same CDR3 also results from other DNA sequences found in this sample. The rearrangement uses TRBV7-2 and TRBJ2-7; D not certain. The germline gives CDR1 SGHTA, CDR2 FQGNSA. The CDR3 sequence is 12 residues long. V shed 5 bases and J shed 12 bases, with 17 bases lying between them. In nucleotides, the CDR3 is TGTGCCAGCAGCCCGATACTTGGAGCACTGTACTTC. Translating gives CASSPILGALYF.

Comments on this clone: At the DNA level, this CDR3 is encoded by other sequences in the same sample as well. The chain recombines TRBV27 with TRBJ1-5, with a weak D call TRBD1 (6 bases). CDR3 size: 14 residues. Germline V gene lookup returns CDR1 MNHEY and CDR2 SMNVEV (reference sequence). Trimming cost V 3 bases and J 5 bases, with 11 bases left between them. The CDR3 nucleotides read TGTGCCAGCAGTTTTCAGGGGCCGCATCAGCCCCAGCATTTT. It specifies CASSFQGPHQPQHF.